This T cell receptor beta chain originates from a study of shared clonotypes between healthy human individuals. It was 150 to 250 ng DNA, around 33,000 T cell genomes, that sorted-subset replicate PCRs used. In the study's own analysis: ImmunoSEQ output held junction-only sequences without quality scores, so filtering differed. Profiled with immunoSEQ multiplex PCR; TCRdb holds only in-frame clones, not every one. The V and J calls and the clone size are those of that table, but D and trimming were determined from the DNA. The sample records under 2,500,000 clones, under 97% being singletons. This CDR3 has 15 amino acids. The V and J ends lost 1 base and 9 bases, in that order; junction bases with no gene match: 6. CDR1 SEHNR and CDR2 FQNEAQ come from the germline V gene (reference sequence).

The V gene is TRBV7-9, the J gene TRBJ2-1; 10 positions match TRBD2. The TCR was taken from a man younger than 30 in good health. The source material was naive CD4+ T cells sorted from blood. Subset specified: CD45RA+ positively selected. The CDR3 region has the DNA TGTGCCAGCAGCTTAGGACTAGCGGGCTGGAGTGAGCAGTTCTTC. Amino acid sequence: CASSLGLAGWSEQFF.